The T cell receptor (beta chain) under discussion was sequenced for a study of T cell responses to AZD1222 COVID-19 vaccine. In regard to this clone: What it binds is unknown.

Germline V lookup: CDR1 MNHNY, CDR2 SVGAGI (reference sequence). The germline V and J ends were trimmed by 6 bases and 6 bases, with 12 bases remaining between them. This CDR3 region has 14 residues. The study, taken as a whole, reports: Dominant at 160-218 and 743-854, vaccine-associated CD4 TCRs also spanned spike. Following two doses of AZD1222, Spike-specific TCR breadth and depth rose. Among the donors, most were white British and more were female, and clonal diversity was possibly underestimated. Baseline serostatus was positive in only six AZD1222 recipients.

Sequencing used immunoSEQ multiplex PCR; TCRdb keeps in-frame clones, though not all of them. The sample yields 100,000 to 150,000 clones, 92% seen once. V and J are TRBV6-6 and TRBJ1-6; D may be TRBD1 (6 bases). The TCR was taken from an adult in good health. The sequencing here drew on peripheral blood, taken on day 0 of AZD1222 vaccination. The CDR3 reads CASRVGGSNSPLHF. CDR3 sequence (DNA): TGTGCCAGCAGAGTAGGGGGTTCTAATTCACCCCTCCACTTT.